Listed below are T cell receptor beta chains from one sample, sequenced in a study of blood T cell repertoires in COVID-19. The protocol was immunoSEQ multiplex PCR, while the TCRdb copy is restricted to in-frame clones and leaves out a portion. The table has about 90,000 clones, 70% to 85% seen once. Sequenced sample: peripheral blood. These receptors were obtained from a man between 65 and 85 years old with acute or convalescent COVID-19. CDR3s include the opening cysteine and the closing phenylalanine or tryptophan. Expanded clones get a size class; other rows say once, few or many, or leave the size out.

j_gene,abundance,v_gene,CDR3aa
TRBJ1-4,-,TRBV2,CASKGSSGTGGKLFF
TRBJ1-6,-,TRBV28,CASRGQPPHYSPLHF
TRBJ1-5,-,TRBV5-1,CASSRGQGASSNQPQHF
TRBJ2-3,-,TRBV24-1,CATSELTSGGVGDTQYF
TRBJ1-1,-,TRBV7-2,CASSSVRGPGNTEAFF
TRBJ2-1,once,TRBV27,CASSLTSGPYNEQFF
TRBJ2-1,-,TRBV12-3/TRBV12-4,CASSSMTPGEQFF
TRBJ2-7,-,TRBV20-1,CRADREDEQYF
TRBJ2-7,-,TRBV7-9,CASQEGGRAYEQYF
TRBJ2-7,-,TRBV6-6,CASNGDSYEQYF
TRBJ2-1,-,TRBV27,CASSLRALKSGSGLAGVRNEQFF
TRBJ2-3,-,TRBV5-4,CASSRMIGQGGTDTQYF
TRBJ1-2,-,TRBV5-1,CASSLARAGADYGYTF
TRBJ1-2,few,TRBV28,CASSLLDRWDGYTF
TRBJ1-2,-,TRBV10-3,CAISEIYRDRGDYGYTF
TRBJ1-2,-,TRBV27,CASSSEEANGYTF
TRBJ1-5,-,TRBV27,CASSWLSGYQPQHF
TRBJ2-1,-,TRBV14,CASSPLGSGRIFGNEQFF
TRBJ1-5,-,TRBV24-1,CATSDLSGDQPQHF